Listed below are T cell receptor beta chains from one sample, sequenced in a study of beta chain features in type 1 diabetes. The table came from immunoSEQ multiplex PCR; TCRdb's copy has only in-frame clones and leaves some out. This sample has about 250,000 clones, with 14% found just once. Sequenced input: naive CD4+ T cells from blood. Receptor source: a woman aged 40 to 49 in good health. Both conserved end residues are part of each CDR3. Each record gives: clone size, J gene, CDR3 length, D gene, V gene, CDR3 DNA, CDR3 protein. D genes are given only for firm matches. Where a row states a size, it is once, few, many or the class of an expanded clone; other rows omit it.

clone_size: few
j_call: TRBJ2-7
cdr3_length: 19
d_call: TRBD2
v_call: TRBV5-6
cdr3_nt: TGTGCCAGCAGCTTGGTGGCGACTAGCGGGGGCCCGAGCTCCTACGAGCAGTACTTC
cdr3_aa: CASSLVATSGGPSSYEQYF

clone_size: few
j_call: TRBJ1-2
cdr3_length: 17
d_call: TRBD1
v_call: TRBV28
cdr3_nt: TGTGCCACCAACGCGGTGACAGGGAAGCGGCTTACAGATGGCTACACCTTC
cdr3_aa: CATNAVTGKRLTDGYTF

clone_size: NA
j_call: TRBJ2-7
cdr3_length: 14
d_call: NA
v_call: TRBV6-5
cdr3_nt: TGTGCCAGCAGTTACTCACGGGGGACCTACGAGCAGTACTTC
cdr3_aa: CASSYSRGTYEQYF

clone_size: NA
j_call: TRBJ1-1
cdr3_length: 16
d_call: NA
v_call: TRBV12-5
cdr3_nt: TGTGCTAGTGGTTTGGTATCGAAAGGGGGTGGCACTGAAGCTTTCTTT
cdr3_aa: CASGLVSKGGGTEAFF

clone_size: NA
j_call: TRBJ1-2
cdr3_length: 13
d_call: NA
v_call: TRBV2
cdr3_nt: TGTGCCAGCCAGACTGGGGCACAGGGTTACTACACCTTC
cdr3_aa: CASQTGAQGYYTF

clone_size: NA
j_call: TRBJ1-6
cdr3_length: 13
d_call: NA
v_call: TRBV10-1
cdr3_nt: TGCGCCACCCGTCAGGGGTATAATTCACCCCTCCACTTT
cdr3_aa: CATRQGYNSPLHF

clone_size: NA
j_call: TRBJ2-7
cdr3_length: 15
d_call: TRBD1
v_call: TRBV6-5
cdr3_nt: TGTGCCAGCAGTTACCAGACAGGGGAGGCCTACGAGCAGTACTTC
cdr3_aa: CASSYQTGEAYEQYF

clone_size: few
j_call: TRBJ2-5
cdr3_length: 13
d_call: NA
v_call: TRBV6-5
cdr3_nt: TGTGCCAGCAGTTATTCCCTCCCGGAGACCCAGTACTTC
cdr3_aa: CASSYSLPETQYF

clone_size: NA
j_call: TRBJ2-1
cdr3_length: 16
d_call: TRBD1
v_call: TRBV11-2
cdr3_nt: TGTGCCAGCAGCTCCGGACAGGGATTAACCTACAATGAGCAGTTCTTC
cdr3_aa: CASSSGQGLTYNEQFF

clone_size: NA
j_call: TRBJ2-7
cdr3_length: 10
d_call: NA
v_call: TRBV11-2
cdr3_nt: TGTGCCAGCAGCCGAGGGGAGCAGTACTTC
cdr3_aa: CASSRGEQYF

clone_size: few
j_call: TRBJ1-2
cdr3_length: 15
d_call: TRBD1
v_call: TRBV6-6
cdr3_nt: TGTGCCAGCAGTTACTCAAATGAGGGGGCCCATGGCTACACCTTC
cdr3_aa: CASSYSNEGAHGYTF

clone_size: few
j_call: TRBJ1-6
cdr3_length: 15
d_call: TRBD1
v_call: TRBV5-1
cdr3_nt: TGCGCCAGCAGTCTGGGGACAGGGCAAGAATCACCCCTCCACTTT
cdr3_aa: CASSLGTGQESPLHF

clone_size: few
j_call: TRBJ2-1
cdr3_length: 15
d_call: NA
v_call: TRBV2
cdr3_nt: TGTGCCAGCAGAGCTCTCCGTGCGGGGCTGGATGAGCAGTTCTTC
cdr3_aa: CASRALRAGLDEQFF